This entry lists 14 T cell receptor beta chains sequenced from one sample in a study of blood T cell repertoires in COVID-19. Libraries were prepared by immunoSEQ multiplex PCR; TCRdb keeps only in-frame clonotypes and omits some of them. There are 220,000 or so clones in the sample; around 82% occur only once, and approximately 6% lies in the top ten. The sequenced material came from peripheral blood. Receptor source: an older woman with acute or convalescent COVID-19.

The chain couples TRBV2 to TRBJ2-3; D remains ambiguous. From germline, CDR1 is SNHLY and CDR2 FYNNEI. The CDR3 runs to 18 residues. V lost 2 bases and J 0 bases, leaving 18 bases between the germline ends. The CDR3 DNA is TGTGCCAGCAGTGAATTGGGTTGGAGCGTTAAAAGCACAGATACGCAGTATTTT. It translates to CASSELGWSVKSTDTQYF.

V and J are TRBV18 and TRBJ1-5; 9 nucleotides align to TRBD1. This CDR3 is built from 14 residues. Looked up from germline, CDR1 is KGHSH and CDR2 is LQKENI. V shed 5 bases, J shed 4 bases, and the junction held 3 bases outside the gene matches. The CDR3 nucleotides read TGTGCCAGCTCAACGACAGGGGGTAATCAGCCCCAGCATTTT. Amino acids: CASSTTGGNQPQHF.

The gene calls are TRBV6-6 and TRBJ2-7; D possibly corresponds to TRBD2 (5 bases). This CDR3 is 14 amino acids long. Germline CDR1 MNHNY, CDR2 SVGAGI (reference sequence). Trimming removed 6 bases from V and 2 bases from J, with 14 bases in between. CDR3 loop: CASREGLPTYEQYF. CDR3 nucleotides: TGTGCCAGCAGAGAGGGCCTCCCAACCTACGAGCAGTACTTC.

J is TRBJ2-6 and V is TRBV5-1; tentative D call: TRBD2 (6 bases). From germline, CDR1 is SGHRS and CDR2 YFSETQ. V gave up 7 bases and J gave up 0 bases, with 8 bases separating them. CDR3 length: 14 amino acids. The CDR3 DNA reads TGCGCCAGCGGGGGAGGCTCTGGGGCCAACGTCCTGACTTTC. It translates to CASGGGSGANVLTF. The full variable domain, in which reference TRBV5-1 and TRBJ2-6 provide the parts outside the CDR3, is KAGVTQTPRYLIKTRGQQVTLSCSPISGHRSVSWYQQTPGQGLQFLFEYFSETQRNKGNFPGRFSGRQFSNSRSEMNVSTLELGDSALYLCASGGGSGANVLTFGAGSRLTVL.

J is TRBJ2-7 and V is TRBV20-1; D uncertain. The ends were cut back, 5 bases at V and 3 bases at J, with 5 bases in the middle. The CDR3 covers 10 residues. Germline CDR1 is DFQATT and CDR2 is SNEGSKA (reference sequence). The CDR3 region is CSAPHYEQYF. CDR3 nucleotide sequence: TGCAGTGCTCCCCACTACGAGCAGTACTTC.

The CDR3 DNA reads as TGTGCCAGCAGCTTAAGCCGGTTGAACACCGGGGAGCTGTTTTTT. Its protein product is CASSLSRLNTGELFF. This chain connects TRBV7-9 to TRBJ2-2, with D unresolved. Germline CDR1 and CDR2: SEHNR and FQNEAQ (reference sequence). The CDR3 is 15 residues long. With 2 bases removed from V and 1 base from J, the gap between germline ends came to 8 bases.

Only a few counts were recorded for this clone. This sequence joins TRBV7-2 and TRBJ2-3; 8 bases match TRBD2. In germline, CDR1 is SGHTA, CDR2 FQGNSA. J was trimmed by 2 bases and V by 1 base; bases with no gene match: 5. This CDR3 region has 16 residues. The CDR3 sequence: CASSLELAAPTDTQYF. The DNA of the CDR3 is TGTGCCAGCAGCTTAGAACTAGCGGCCCCCACAGATACGCAGTATTTT.

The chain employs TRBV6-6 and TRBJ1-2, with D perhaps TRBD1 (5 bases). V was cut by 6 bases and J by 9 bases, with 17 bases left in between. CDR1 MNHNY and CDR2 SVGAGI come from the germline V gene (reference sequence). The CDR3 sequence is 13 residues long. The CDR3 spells CASSPTGGDRYTF. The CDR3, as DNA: TGTGCCAGCAGCCCTACCGGGGGTGACCGCTACACCTTC.

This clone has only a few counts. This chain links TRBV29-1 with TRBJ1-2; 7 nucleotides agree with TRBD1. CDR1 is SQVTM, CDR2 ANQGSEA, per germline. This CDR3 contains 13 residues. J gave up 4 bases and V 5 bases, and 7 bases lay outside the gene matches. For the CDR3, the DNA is TGCAGCGTTTTGCCAGGGGGGAGCTATGGCTACACCTTC. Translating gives CSVLPGGSYGYTF.

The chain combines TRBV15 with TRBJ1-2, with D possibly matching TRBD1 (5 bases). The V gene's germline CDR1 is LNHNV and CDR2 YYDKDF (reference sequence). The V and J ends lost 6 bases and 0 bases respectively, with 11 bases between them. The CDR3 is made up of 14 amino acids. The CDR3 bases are TGTGCCACCAGTCCAGGGCCTACTAACTATGGCTACACCTTC. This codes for CATSPGPTNYGYTF.

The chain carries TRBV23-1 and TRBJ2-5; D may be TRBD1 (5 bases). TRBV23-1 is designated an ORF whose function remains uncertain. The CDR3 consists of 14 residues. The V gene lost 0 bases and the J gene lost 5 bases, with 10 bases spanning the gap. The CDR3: CASSQSGQVETQYF. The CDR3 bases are TGCGCCAGCAGTCAATCGGGGCAGGTGGAGACCCAGTACTTC.

In nucleotides, the CDR3 is TGTGCCAGCAGCTTGGTTAGTGAGCAGTTCTTC. This codes for CASSLVSEQFF. V and J are TRBV5-4 and TRBJ2-1; D is unresolved. V was clipped by 0 bases and J by 9 bases, with 4 bases between them. The CDR3 is 11 residues long. In germline, CDR1 is SGHNT, CDR2 YYREEE (reference sequence).

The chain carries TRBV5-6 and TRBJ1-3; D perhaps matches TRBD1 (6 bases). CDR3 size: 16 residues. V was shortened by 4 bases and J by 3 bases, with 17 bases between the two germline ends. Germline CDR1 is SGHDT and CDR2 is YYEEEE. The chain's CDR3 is CASSHGRGARGNTIYF. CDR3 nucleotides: TGTGCCAGCAGCCACGGCCGGGGGGCTCGTGGAAACACCATATATTTT.

The CDR3, as DNA: TGTGCCAGCTCACCACCGACAGGGGGCTACACCGGGGAGCTGTTTTTT. Translating gives CASSPPTGGYTGELFF. The J gene is TRBJ2-2, the V gene TRBV18; the match to TRBD1 covers 10 bases. The germline gives CDR1 KGHSH, CDR2 LQKENI. After removal of 0 bases from V and 3 bases from J, the junction contained 1 base not matched to a gene. This CDR3 contains 16 residues.